The text below deals with one TCR beta chain. Its antigen is currently unknown. This sample was taken from a study of OX40 agonist ivuxolimab in advanced cancers. Study background: While on treatment, patients had intravenous ivuxolimab at 0.01 to 10 mg/kg every 2 weeks. Enrollees could have had prior anti-PD-1, anti-PD-L1 or anti-CTLA-4 therapy, which around 43% had received. Study results and limitations: The CD4+ and CD8+ T cells in the blood had expanded clonally by week 6 at 0.1 to 3.0 mg/kg. Researchers did not establish what antigens the expanded peripheral T cells target.

Profiled with immunoSEQ multiplex PCR; TCRdb holds only in-frame clones, not every one. Of approximately 48,000 clones in the sample, about 77% were seen once. The sequencing used CD4+ or CD8+ T cells sorted from blood, collected in a trial of the OX40 agonist ivuxolimab. The source of this sequence is an adult with an advanced solid tumor such as melanoma, head and neck, liver or kidney cancer.

DNA for the CDR3: TGCAGCGTTGGTACAGGGGGCTTGGGGAACATTCAGTACTTC. Translating gives CSVGTGGLGNIQYF. This chain links TRBV29-1 with TRBJ2-4; 9 bases match TRBD1. Germline V gives CDR1 SQVTM, CDR2 ANQGSEA. The length of the CDR3 is 14 residues. Losses at the gene ends were 4 bases for V and 7 bases for J; bases not matched to a gene: 8.